The clone carrying this T cell receptor (beta chain) has just a few counts. Its antigen is currently unknown. The sample belongs to a study of blood T cells in healthy people across ages. V lost 7 bases, J lost 3 bases, and 10 bases lay in between. The CDR3 loop spans 13 amino acids. In germline, CDR1 is MNHEY, CDR2 SVGEGT. Broader study findings: With age, beta diversity per million T cells declined roughly linearly, significantly by around 43. Compared with aged donors, long-lived donors showed fewer expanded clones, suggesting selection.

PCR was performed a second time for about 7 to 12 cycles using a sample-barcoded 5' primer and a J-beta primer mix. Every molecule of cDNA carried a tag from a template-switch adaptor with 12 random nucleotides. All samples gave at least 2.5 million CDR3-containing paired-end reads. Each CDR3 protein is one row after TCRdb ran MiXCR on the 5' RACE reads. The table shows about 580,000 distinct CDR3 sequences, with under 55% occurring only once. The J gene is TRBJ2-1, the V gene TRBV6-2 or TRBV6-3; no definite D call. The sample comprised blood. This TCR was recovered from a man older than 75 in good health. The CDR3 loop reads CASTLDVYNEQFF. CDR3 nucleotides: TGTGCCAGCACCTTGGACGTCTACAATGAGCAGTTCTTC.